This T cell receptor beta chain was sequenced for a study of spatial heterogeneity in lung cancer. Study-level points and caveats: Counts of ubiquitous and regional expanded TCRs tracked ubiquitous and regional nonsynonymous mutations, respectively. The study found that expanded intratumoral alpha and beta TCR counts tracked tumor mutation counts.

CDR1 SEHNR and CDR2 FQNEAQ come from the germline V gene (reference sequence). V lost 1 base to trimming and J lost 5 bases, with 3 bases between them. The CDR3 is made up of 11 amino acids. On each TCR cDNA molecule, a unique molecular identifier was present. TCRdb re-called the 5' RACE reads through MiXCR, storing one row per CDR3 protein. The table lists around 13,000 distinct CDR3 sequences, about 6.3% of them singletons. In the case of this clonotype: Its target is unknown. A much more abundant neighbour one base away suggests this may be a read error.

Time point specified: sample taken at primary tumor resection. Samples came from 72 TRACERx patients with untreated early-stage lung cancer. Whole RNA from tumor, nontumor lung or frozen PBMC was sequenced unsorted. This material consisted of lung tumor tissue, taken at surgery. The sequence came from a female donor with early-stage non-small cell lung cancer. This sequence joins TRBV7-9 and TRBJ2-7; D is unresolved. The CDR3 DNA reads TGTGCCAGCAGCTTAGATGACGAGCAGTACTTC. This gives the protein CASSLDDEQYF.